This T cell receptor beta chain was sequenced during a study of cytomegalovirus exposure and HLA in healthy donors. Study-wide context: Unique TCRs from HLA-typed donors, 80 million to 90 million of them, were held in an early data release. Study observations and caveats: Most observed TCR sequences were rare, whereas some public TCRs were detected in many donors. The authors assumed roughly uniform sequencing depth across donors for presence/absence analyses. Some highly shared sequence variants likely arose as a pipeline artifact.

CDR1 and CDR2 (germline): MNHEY, SMNVEV (reference sequence). Trimming stripped 1 base from V and 5 bases from J, with 20 bases between. This CDR3 contains 17 residues. As concerns this clone: As yet, its antigen is unknown.

The PCR was carried out with 60 Vbeta primers and 13 Jbeta primers. Using immunoSEQ multiplex PCR, the repertoire was profiled, and TCRdb retains in-frame clones only, with some absent. The sample lists approximately 76,000 clones, roughly 85% occurring once. The sample comprised PBMCs. This receptor was obtained from a man in his thirties or forties in good health and CMV-seronegative. The chain joins TRBV27 to TRBJ1-1, with a tentative D call TRBD1 (6 bases). DNA of the CDR3: TGTGCCAGCAGTTTATATTTTGGTGCGGGGGCAGAAACTGAAGCTTTCTTT. This sequence encodes CASSLYFGAGAETEAFF.